The T cell receptor (beta chain) under discussion was sequenced for a study of T cell responses to AZD1222 COVID-19 vaccine. Overall study findings and caveats: Spike-specific TCR breadth and depth went up after people got two AZD1222 doses. The donors showed a predominance of white British ancestry and of females, with possible underestimation of clonal diversity. The peak T cell response came first, and repertoires were sampled only after it.

The table came from immunoSEQ multiplex PCR; TCRdb's copy has only in-frame clones and leaves some out. Among approximately 100,000 clones, approximately 90% were seen once, and the ten largest hold under 3%. For this clone: The antigen is not known.

Germline CDR1 LNHDA, CDR2 SQIVND (reference sequence). J was trimmed by 3 bases and V by 5 bases; bases with no gene match: 5. The CDR3 is 14 amino acids. The V gene is TRBV19, the J gene TRBJ2-7; TRBD1 matches at 9 bases. The sample consisted of peripheral blood, taken 28 days after the second AZD1222 dose. This clonotype was sampled from an adult who received the AZD1222 COVID-19 vaccine. The CDR3 nucleotides are TGTGCCAGTAGTGCGACAGGGGGTCGCTACGAGCAGTACTTC. Its protein is CASSATGGRYEQYF.